The T cell receptor beta chain under discussion was sequenced for a study of human T cells and chemical hapten exposure. For the study at large: Doses of diphenylcyclopropenone went to the patients' scalps weekly throughout the roughly 24-week study.

Unmatched junction bases numbered 4, after V lost 6 bases and J lost 0 bases. CDR1 and CDR2 (germline): MNHNS, SASEGT. The CDR3 spans 14 residues. Library preparation tagged each individual cDNA molecule with a unique molecular identifier. TCRdb re-called the RACE reads through MiXCR, storing one row per CDR3 protein. This table has 95,000 to 150,000 distinct CDR3 sequences, 11% appearing once. The time point here: patch test 3, about 24 weeks after DPC sensitization. As for treatment: therapeutic diphenylcyclopropenone sensitization with weekly scalp DPC. Patch tests were applied only after blood draws.

This sequence was found in a woman in her fifties or sixties with alopecia areata. Some clones in this sample may be carry-over from other donors' samples. Sequences were derived from whole blood, sampled in connection with sensitization to the hapten diphenylcyclopropenone (DPC). The chain carries TRBV6-1 and TRBJ1-1; 7 bases are shared with TRBD1. CDR3 bases: TGTGCCAGCAGACAGACAGGGATGAACACTGAAGCTTTCTTT. Translated: CASRQTGMNTEAFF.